The T cell receptor (beta chain) described here comes from a study of T cell changes during pregnancy in multiple sclerosis. Germline V gene sequence: CDR1 MNHEY, CDR2 SVGAGI. With 0 bases removed from V and 2 bases from J, the gap between germline ends came to 10 bases. CDR3 length: 16 residues. Method: immunoSEQ multiplex PCR; TCRdb's copy keeps in-frame clones and lacks some. The data hold around 68,000 clones, with around nine tenths observed a single time. This sequence was found in a female donor with multiple sclerosis, enrolled in a pregnancy study. J is TRBJ1-4 and V is TRBV6-5, with D maybe TRBD1 (5 bases). The sequences come from CD4+ T cells from peripheral blood mononuclear cells, collected before pregnancy. The CDR3 protein is CASSYSGRATNEKLFF. The CDR3 coding sequence is TGTGCCAGCAGTTACTCCGGCAGGGCCACTAATGAAAAACTGTTTTTT.